A selection of T cell receptor beta chains follows, all from one sample in a study of cytomegalovirus exposure and HLA in healthy donors. The repertoire was sequenced with immunoSEQ multiplex PCR; TCRdb's copy has only in-frame clones and lacks some. The repertoire has 70,000 to 80,000 clones, less than 80% of them found once; the top ten carry over 7%. Input material: PBMCs. These TCRs come from a woman aged 40-49 years in good health and CMV-seropositive. The CDR3 runs from the conserved cysteine through the conserved F or W. Each record gives: CDR3 protein, CDR3 DNA, J gene, clone size, D gene, V gene. D genes are given only for firm matches. Only some rows state a clone size, as once, few, many or a class for expanded clones.

cdr3_aa: CASSIGRGGYNEQFF; cdr3_nt: TGTGCCAGTAGTATAGGGCGGGGGGGCTACAATGAGCAGTTCTTC; j_call: TRBJ2-1; clone_size: few; d_call: TRBD2; v_call: TRBV19
cdr3_aa: CASSLGGGGAVDEQFF; cdr3_nt: TGCGCCAGCAGCTTGGGGGGCGGGGGGGCGGTCGATGAGCAGTTCTTC; j_call: TRBJ2-1; clone_size: .; d_call: TRBD2; v_call: TRBV5-1
cdr3_aa: CASTLTGYNSPLHF; cdr3_nt: TGTGCCAGCACCCTGACAGGATATAATTCACCCCTCCACTTT; j_call: TRBJ1-6; clone_size: .; d_call: .; v_call: TRBV7-2
cdr3_aa: CASSSQGGRTDTQYF; cdr3_nt: TGTGCCAGCAGCTCACAAGGGGGCCGCACAGATACGCAGTATTTT; j_call: TRBJ2-3; clone_size: .; d_call: TRBD1; v_call: TRBV6-5
cdr3_aa: CASSQTGTQRNIQYF; cdr3_nt: TGTGCCAGCAGCCAAACAGGGACGCAAAGGAACATTCAGTACTTC; j_call: TRBJ2-4; clone_size: .; d_call: .; v_call: TRBV4-2
cdr3_aa: CASSDGGGVHSPLHF; cdr3_nt: TGTGCCAGCAGTGATGGGGGCGGCGTCCATTCACCCCTCCACTTT; j_call: TRBJ1-6; clone_size: .; d_call: .; v_call: TRBV2
cdr3_aa: CASSYPTGLEDTDTQYF; cdr3_nt: TGTGCCAGCAGCTACCCGACAGGGTTAGAGGACACAGATACGCAGTATTTT; j_call: TRBJ2-3; clone_size: .; d_call: TRBD1; v_call: TRBV5-6
cdr3_aa: CACGEGWGTEAFF; cdr3_nt: TGTGCCTGTGGCGAGGGCTGGGGCACTGAAGCTTTCTTT; j_call: TRBJ1-1; clone_size: .; d_call: .; v_call: TRBV30
cdr3_aa: CASSLAASSYEQYF; cdr3_nt: TGTGCCAGCAGCTTAGCGGCCAGTTCGTACGAGCAGTACTTC; j_call: TRBJ2-7; clone_size: once; d_call: .; v_call: TRBV7-8
cdr3_aa: CASSQVGAGVSLSSYNEQFF; cdr3_nt: TGTGCCAGCAGCCAAGTGGGGGCGGGGGTCTCCTTAAGCTCCTACAATGAGCAGTTCTTC; j_call: TRBJ2-1; clone_size: .; d_call: .; v_call: TRBV4-2
cdr3_aa: CASRPTREGTQYF; cdr3_nt: TGTGCCAGCAGACCTACTAGGGAAGGGACCCAGTACTTC; j_call: TRBJ2-5; clone_size: .; d_call: .; v_call: TRBV7-2
cdr3_aa: CASKQGHQPQHF; cdr3_nt: TGTGCCAGTAAACAGGGGCATCAGCCCCAGCATTTT; j_call: TRBJ1-5; clone_size: few; d_call: TRBD1; v_call: TRBV19
cdr3_aa: CASSLQAGGAFF; cdr3_nt: TGTGCCAGCAGCTTACAAGCAGGGGGAGCTTTCTTT; j_call: TRBJ1-1; clone_size: .; d_call: TRBD1; v_call: TRBV11-1
cdr3_aa: CASSPGQGSTGELFF; cdr3_nt: TGTGCCAGCAGCCCTGGACAGGGATCCACCGGGGAGCTGTTTTTT; j_call: TRBJ2-2; clone_size: .; d_call: TRBD1; v_call: TRBV7-9
cdr3_aa: CASSYLKTGDRNQPQHF; cdr3_nt: TGTGCCAGCAGTTACTTAAAAACAGGGGATAGGAATCAGCCCCAGCATTTT; j_call: TRBJ1-5; clone_size: .; d_call: TRBD1; v_call: TRBV6-7
cdr3_aa: CASTLSGGGFTDTQYF; cdr3_nt: TGTGCCAGCACCCTCTCCGGGGGGGGTTTCACAGATACGCAGTATTTT; j_call: TRBJ2-3; clone_size: .; d_call: TRBD2; v_call: TRBV11-2
cdr3_aa: CASSVVPWEGQPQHF; cdr3_nt: TGTGCCAGCAGCGTAGTCCCCTGGGAGGGTCAGCCCCAGCATTTT; j_call: TRBJ1-5; clone_size: .; d_call: .; v_call: TRBV9
cdr3_aa: CASSSPRTSGGGYEQYF; cdr3_nt: TGTGCCAGCAGCTCACCAAGGACTAGCGGGGGGGGCTACGAGCAGTACTTC; j_call: TRBJ2-7; clone_size: .; d_call: TRBD2; v_call: TRBV7-9
cdr3_aa: CASSSIAGSTDTQYF; cdr3_nt: TGTGCCAGCAGCTCTATAGCGGGGAGCACAGATACGCAGTATTTT; j_call: TRBJ2-3; clone_size: .; d_call: TRBD2; v_call: TRBV5-6
cdr3_aa: CASSLAQLSGNTIYF; cdr3_nt: TGTGCCAGCAGCTTAGCCCAACTCTCTGGAAACACCATATATTTT; j_call: TRBJ1-3; clone_size: .; d_call: .; v_call: TRBV7-8
cdr3_aa: CASSLTTDSSTDTQYF; cdr3_nt: TGCGCCAGCAGCTTAACGACAGACTCTAGCACAGATACGCAGTATTTT; j_call: TRBJ2-3; clone_size: few; d_call: .; v_call: TRBV5-1
cdr3_aa: CASSVDRTGANYGYTF; cdr3_nt: TGTGCCAGCAGCGTAGATCGGACAGGGGCTAACTATGGCTACACCTTC; j_call: TRBJ1-2; clone_size: .; d_call: TRBD1; v_call: TRBV9
cdr3_aa: CASSVVGGTGEKLFF; cdr3_nt: TGTGCCAGCAGCGTGGTTGGTGGGACTGGAGAAAAACTGTTTTTT; j_call: TRBJ1-4; clone_size: .; d_call: .; v_call: TRBV7-2
cdr3_aa: CASSGGGNQPQHF; cdr3_nt: TGTGCCAGCAGCGGGGGGGGCAATCAGCCCCAGCATTTT; j_call: TRBJ1-5; clone_size: .; d_call: .; v_call: TRBV11-2
cdr3_aa: CASSLAWTFGTGQFF; cdr3_nt: TGTGCCAGCAGCTTAGCGTGGACTTTTGGGACAGGACAGTTCTTC; j_call: TRBJ2-1; clone_size: .; d_call: TRBD1; v_call: TRBV7-8
cdr3_aa: CASSEAGEQYF; cdr3_nt: TGTGCCAGCAGCGAAGCAGGCGAGCAGTACTTC; j_call: TRBJ2-7; clone_size: .; d_call: .; v_call: TRBV14
cdr3_aa: CASSLAVGGHGDTQYF; cdr3_nt: TGCGCCAGCAGCTTGGCCGTGGGGGGGCATGGAGATACGCAGTATTTT; j_call: TRBJ2-3; clone_size: .; d_call: .; v_call: TRBV5-1
cdr3_aa: CASTASGHPEAFF; cdr3_nt: TGTGCCAGCACGGCTTCAGGTCACCCTGAAGCTTTCTTT; j_call: TRBJ1-1; clone_size: .; d_call: .; v_call: TRBV6-1
cdr3_aa: CASSPRTSDGYTF; cdr3_nt: TGTGCCAGCAGCCCGAGGACTTCCGATGGCTACACCTTC; j_call: TRBJ1-2; clone_size: few; d_call: .; v_call: TRBV14
cdr3_aa: CASRLQDGTSIGLGETQYF; cdr3_nt: TGTGCCAGCAGGCTACAGGACGGGACTAGCATCGGTCTTGGGGAGACCCAGTACTTC; j_call: TRBJ2-5; clone_size: .; d_call: TRBD2; v_call: TRBV7-2
cdr3_aa: CASSFTPRAGGYEQYF; cdr3_nt: TGTGCCAGCAGCTTCACCCCACGAGCGGGGGGCTACGAGCAGTACTTC; j_call: TRBJ2-7; clone_size: few; d_call: TRBD2; v_call: TRBV11-2
cdr3_aa: CASSFRGARGETQYF; cdr3_nt: TGTGCCAGCAGCTTTCGGGGGGCCCGGGGAGAGACCCAGTACTTC; j_call: TRBJ2-5; clone_size: .; d_call: .; v_call: TRBV5-4
cdr3_aa: CASSLVGGVGEKLFF; cdr3_nt: TGCGCCAGCAGCTTGGTGGGAGGGGTCGGAGAAAAACTGTTTTTT; j_call: TRBJ1-4; clone_size: .; d_call: .; v_call: TRBV5-1
cdr3_aa: CASSPPPQGPIGQPQHF; cdr3_nt: TGTGCCAGCAGCCCACCCCCACAGGGGCCCATAGGACAGCCCCAGCATTTT; j_call: TRBJ1-5; clone_size: .; d_call: TRBD1; v_call: TRBV13
cdr3_aa: CASSLVPAGEGTDTQYF; cdr3_nt: TGTGCCAGCAGCTTAGTTCCAGCGGGGGAGGGTACAGATACGCAGTATTTT; j_call: TRBJ2-3; clone_size: .; d_call: TRBD2; v_call: TRBV7-6
cdr3_aa: CAWSWGVKTQYF; cdr3_nt: TGTGCCTGGAGTTGGGGCGTAAAGACCCAGTACTTC; j_call: TRBJ2-5; clone_size: .; d_call: .; v_call: TRBV30
cdr3_aa: CASSERRGGNDEQFF; cdr3_nt: TGTGCCAGCAGCGAGCGACGGGGAGGGAACGATGAGCAGTTCTTC; j_call: TRBJ2-1; clone_size: .; d_call: TRBD2; v_call: TRBV7-2
cdr3_aa: CASSLGASGQGNSEQFF; cdr3_nt: TGCGCCAGCAGCTTGGGCGCATCGGGACAGGGTAATTCTGAGCAGTTCTTC; j_call: TRBJ2-1; clone_size: .; d_call: TRBD1; v_call: TRBV5-1
cdr3_aa: CASSLDLTDTQYF; cdr3_nt: TGTGCCAGCAGCTTAGATTTAACAGATACGCAGTATTTT; j_call: TRBJ2-3; clone_size: .; d_call: .; v_call: TRBV11-2
cdr3_aa: CASSIGTGGYGYTF; cdr3_nt: TGTGCCAGCTCGATCGGGACAGGAGGTTATGGCTACACCTTC; j_call: TRBJ1-2; clone_size: .; d_call: TRBD1; v_call: TRBV19
cdr3_aa: CASSYSTGEVYEQYF; cdr3_nt: TGTGCCAGCAGTTACTCGACAGGCGAAGTCTACGAGCAGTACTTC; j_call: TRBJ2-7; clone_size: few; d_call: .; v_call: TRBV6-5
cdr3_aa: CASSLTSGGWETQYF; cdr3_nt: TGTGCCAGCAGTTTAACTAGCGGGGGCTGGGAGACCCAGTACTTC; j_call: TRBJ2-5; clone_size: few; d_call: TRBD2; v_call: TRBV27
cdr3_aa: CASNTGTPAYEQYF; cdr3_nt: TGTGCCAGCAACACCGGGACACCGGCCTACGAGCAGTACTTC; j_call: TRBJ2-7; clone_size: .; d_call: .; v_call: TRBV9
cdr3_aa: CASSLDSDTPHTGELFF; cdr3_nt: TGTGCCAGCAGCTTAGACTCGGACACCCCGCACACCGGGGAGCTGTTTTTT; j_call: TRBJ2-2; clone_size: once; d_call: .; v_call: TRBV7-2
cdr3_aa: CASLFGTSDVFF; cdr3_nt: TGTGCCAGCCTTTTTGGGACTAGTGACGTGTTCTTC; j_call: TRBJ2-1; clone_size: .; d_call: TRBD2; v_call: TRBV28
cdr3_aa: CASRTAGLSAEAFF; cdr3_nt: TGTGCCAGCAGGACTGCGGGTCTTAGTGCTGAAGCTTTCTTT; j_call: TRBJ1-1; clone_size: .; d_call: .; v_call: TRBV6-1
cdr3_aa: CAVLYVFGGGSEKLFF; cdr3_nt: TGTGCCGTTCTCTACGTTTTCGGGGGCGGGAGTGAAAAACTGTTTTTT; j_call: TRBJ1-4; clone_size: few; d_call: .; v_call: TRBV6-4
cdr3_aa: CAISGLAGDRTGELFF; cdr3_nt: TGTGCCATCAGTGGACTAGCGGGGGACCGAACCGGGGAGCTGTTTTTT; j_call: TRBJ2-2; clone_size: .; d_call: TRBD2; v_call: TRBV10-3